One sample yielded the 2 T cell receptor beta chains listed below, sequenced in a study of shared clonotypes between healthy human individuals. Generated by immunoSEQ multiplex PCR, the TCRdb table keeps only in-frame clones and is missing some. Here the sample spans 2 million to 2.5 million clones, more than 90% being singletons. The sequenced material came from naive CD4+ T cells sorted from blood. Sample subset: CD45RA+ positively selected. Every receptor here comes from a young man in good health.

This chain links TRBV19 with TRBJ1-5, with TRBD1 matching over 10 bases. V was clipped by 5 bases and J by 7 bases; unmatched bases: 5. CDR3 length: 14 amino acids. Germline CDR1 reads LNHDA; CDR2 reads SQIVND (reference sequence). This CDR3 is CASSAWDRGQPQHF. The CDR3 DNA sequence: TGTGCCAGTAGTGCATGGGACAGGGGCCAGCCCCAGCATTTT.

The rearrangement joins TRBV5-4 to TRBJ1-3, with D unresolved. The CDR3 loop spans 16 amino acids. V lost 4 bases to trimming and J lost 0 bases, with 14 bases between them. Germline values: CDR1 SGHNT, CDR2 YYREEE (reference sequence). This CDR3 is CASSDGRGNSGNTIYF. In nucleotides, the CDR3 is TGTGCCAGCAGCGACGGGCGGGGTAACTCTGGAAACACCATATATTTT.